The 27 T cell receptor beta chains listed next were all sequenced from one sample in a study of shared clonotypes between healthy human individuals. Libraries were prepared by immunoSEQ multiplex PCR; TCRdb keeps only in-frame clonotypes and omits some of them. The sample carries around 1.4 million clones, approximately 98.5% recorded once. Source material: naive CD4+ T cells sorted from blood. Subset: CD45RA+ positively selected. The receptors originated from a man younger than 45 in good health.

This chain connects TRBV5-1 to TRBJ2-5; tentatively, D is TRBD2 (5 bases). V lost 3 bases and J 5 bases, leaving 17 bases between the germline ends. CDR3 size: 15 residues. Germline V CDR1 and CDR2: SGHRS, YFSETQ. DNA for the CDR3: TGCGCCAGCAGCTCCTGGACTGGACTCGGCGAGACCCAGTACTTC. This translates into CASSSWTGLGETQYF.

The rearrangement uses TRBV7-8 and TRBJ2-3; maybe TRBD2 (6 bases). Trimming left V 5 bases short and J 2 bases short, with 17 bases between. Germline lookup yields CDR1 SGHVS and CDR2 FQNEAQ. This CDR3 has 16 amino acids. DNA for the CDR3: TGTGCCAGCAGCGACACCCTAGCGACCCTCACAGATACGCAGTATTTT. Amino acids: CASSDTLATLTDTQYF.

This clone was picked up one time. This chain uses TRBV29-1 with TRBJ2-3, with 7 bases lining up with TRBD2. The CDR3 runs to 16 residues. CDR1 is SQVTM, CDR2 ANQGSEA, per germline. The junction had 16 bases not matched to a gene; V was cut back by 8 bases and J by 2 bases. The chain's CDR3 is CSSSRGLADITDTQYF. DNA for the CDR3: TGCAGCAGCTCTCGGGGTCTAGCGGACATCACAGATACGCAGTATTTT.

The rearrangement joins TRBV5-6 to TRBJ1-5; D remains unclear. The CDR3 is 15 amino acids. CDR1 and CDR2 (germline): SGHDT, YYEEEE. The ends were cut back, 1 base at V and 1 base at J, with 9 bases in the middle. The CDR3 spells CASSLLASSNQPQHF. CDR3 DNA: TGTGCCAGCAGCTTGTTGGCATCAAGCAATCAGCCCCAGCATTTT.

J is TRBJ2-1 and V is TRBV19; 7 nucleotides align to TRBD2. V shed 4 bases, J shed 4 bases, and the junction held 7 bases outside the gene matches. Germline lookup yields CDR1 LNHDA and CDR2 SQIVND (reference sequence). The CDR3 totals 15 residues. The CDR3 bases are TGTGCCAGTAGTAGCTGGGGGGGGTTGTACAATGAGCAGTTCTTC. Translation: CASSSWGGLYNEQFF. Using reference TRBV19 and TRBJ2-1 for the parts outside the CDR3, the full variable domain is DGGITQSPKYLFRKEGQNVTLSCEQNLNHDAMYWYRQDPGQGLRLIYYSQIVNDFQKGDIAEGYSVSREKKESFPLTVTSAQKNPTAFYLCASSSWGGLYNEQFFGPGTRLTVL.

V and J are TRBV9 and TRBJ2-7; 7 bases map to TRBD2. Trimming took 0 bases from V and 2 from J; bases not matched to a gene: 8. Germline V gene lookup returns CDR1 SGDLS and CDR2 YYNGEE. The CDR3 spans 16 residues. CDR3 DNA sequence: TGTGCCAGCAGCGTAGGGAGCGGGATAGGTCCCTACGAGCAGTACTTC. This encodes CASSVGSGIGPYEQYF.

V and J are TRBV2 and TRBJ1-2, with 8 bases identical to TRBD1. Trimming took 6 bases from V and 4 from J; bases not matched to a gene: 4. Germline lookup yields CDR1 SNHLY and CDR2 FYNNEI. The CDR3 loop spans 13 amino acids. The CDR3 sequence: CASRAGQAYGYTF. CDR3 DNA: TGTGCCAGCAGAGCGGGACAGGCCTATGGCTACACCTTC. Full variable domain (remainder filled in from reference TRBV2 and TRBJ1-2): EPEVTQTPSHQVTQMGQEVILRCVPISNHLYFYWYRQILGQKVEFLVSFYNNEISEKSEIFDDQFSVERPDGSNFTLKIRSTKLEDSAMYFCASRAGQAYGYTFGSGTRLTVV.

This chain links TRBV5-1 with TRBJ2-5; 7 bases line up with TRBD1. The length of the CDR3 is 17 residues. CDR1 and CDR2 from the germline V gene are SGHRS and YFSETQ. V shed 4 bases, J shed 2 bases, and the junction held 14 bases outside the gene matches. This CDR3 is CASSPDPGQRAQETQYF. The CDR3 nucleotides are TGCGCCAGCAGCCCGGACCCGGGACAGAGAGCACAAGAGACCCAGTACTTC.

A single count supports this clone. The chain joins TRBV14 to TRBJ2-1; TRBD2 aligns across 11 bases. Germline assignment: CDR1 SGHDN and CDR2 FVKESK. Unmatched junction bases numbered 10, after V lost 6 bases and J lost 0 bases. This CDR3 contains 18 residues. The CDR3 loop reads CASRRGLAGRSSYNEQFF. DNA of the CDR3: TGTGCCAGCAGACGCGGACTAGCGGGCCGGAGCTCCTACAATGAGCAGTTCTTC. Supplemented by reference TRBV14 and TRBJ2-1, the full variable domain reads EAGVTQFPSHSVIEKGQTVTLRCDPISGHDNLYWYRRVMGKEIKFLLHFVKESKQDESGMPNNRFLAERTGGTYSTLKVQPAELEDSGVYFCASRRGLAGRSSYNEQFFGPGTRLTVL.

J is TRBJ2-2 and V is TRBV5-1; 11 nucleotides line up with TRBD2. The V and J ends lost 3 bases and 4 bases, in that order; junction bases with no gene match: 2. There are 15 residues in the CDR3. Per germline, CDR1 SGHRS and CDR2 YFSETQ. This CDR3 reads CASSSGTSGTGELFF. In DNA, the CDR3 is TGCGCCAGCAGCTCCGGGACTAGCGGCACCGGGGAGCTGTTTTTT.

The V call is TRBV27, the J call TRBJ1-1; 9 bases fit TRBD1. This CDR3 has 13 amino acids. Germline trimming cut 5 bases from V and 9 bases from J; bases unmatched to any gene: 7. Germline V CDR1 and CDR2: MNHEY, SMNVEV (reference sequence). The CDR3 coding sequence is TGTGCCAGCAGTATGGACAGGGGTACACAAGCTTTCTTT. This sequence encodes CASSMDRGTQAFF.

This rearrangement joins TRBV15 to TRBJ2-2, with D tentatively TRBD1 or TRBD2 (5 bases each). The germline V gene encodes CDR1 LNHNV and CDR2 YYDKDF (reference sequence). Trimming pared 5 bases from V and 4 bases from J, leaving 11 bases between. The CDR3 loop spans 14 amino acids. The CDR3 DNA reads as TGTGCCACCAGCGTCGAAGGGACCACCGGGGAGCTGTTTTTT. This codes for CATSVEGTTGELFF.

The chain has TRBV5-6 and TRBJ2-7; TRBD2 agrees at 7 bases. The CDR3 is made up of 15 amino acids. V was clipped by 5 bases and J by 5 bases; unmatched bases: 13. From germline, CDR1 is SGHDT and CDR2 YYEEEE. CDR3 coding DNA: TGTGCCAGCAGTTTTCCCCCGGGAGGTCGTGACGAGCAGTACTTC. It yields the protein CASSFPPGGRDEQYF.

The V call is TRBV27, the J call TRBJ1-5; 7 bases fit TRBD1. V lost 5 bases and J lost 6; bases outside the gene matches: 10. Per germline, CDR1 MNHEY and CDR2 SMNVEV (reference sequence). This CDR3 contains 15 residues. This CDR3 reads CASSLQGRASQPQHF. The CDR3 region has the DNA TGTGCCAGCAGTCTACAGGGGCGAGCAAGTCAGCCCCAGCATTTT.

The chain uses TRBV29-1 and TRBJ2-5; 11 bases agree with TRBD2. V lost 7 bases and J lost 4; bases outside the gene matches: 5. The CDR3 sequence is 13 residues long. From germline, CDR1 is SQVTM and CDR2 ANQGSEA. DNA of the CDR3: TGCAGCGCCGATAGCGGGAGGGGAGAGACCCAGTACTTC. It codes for CSADSGRGETQYF.

The CDR3 is CASSSVEATDTQYF. CDR3 nucleotides: TGTGCCAGCAGTTCCGTAGAAGCCACAGATACGCAGTATTTT. The V and J genes are TRBV6-5 and TRBJ2-3, with no clear D. CDR3 length equals 14 residues. Germline V gene data show CDR1 as MNHEY and CDR2 as SVGAGI. The ends were cut back, 4 bases at V and 2 bases at J, with 10 bases in the middle.

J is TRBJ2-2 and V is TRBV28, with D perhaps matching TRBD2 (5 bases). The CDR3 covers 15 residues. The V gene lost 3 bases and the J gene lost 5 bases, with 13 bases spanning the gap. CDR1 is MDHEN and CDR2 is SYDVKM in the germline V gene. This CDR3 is CASSLSRRWTGELFF. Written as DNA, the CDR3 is TGTGCCAGCAGTTTGTCCCGGAGGTGGACCGGGGAGCTGTTTTTT.

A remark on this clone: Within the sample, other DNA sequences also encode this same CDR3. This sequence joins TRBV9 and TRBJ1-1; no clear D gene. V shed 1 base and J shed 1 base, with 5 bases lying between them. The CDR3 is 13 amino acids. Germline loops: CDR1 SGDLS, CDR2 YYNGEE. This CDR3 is CASSVQGNTEAFF. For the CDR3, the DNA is TGTGCCAGCAGCGTACAAGGGAACACTGAAGCTTTCTTT.

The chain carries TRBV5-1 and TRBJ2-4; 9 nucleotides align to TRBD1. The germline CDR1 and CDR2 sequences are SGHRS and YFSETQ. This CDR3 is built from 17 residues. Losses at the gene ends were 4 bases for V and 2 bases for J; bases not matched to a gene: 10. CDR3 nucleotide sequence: TGCGCCAGCAGCGTAGGTTCCGGGACAGGGACCAAAAACATTCAGTACTTC. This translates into CASSVGSGTGTKNIQYF. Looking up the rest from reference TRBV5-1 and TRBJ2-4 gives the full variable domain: KAGVTQTPRYLIKTRGQQVTLSCSPISGHRSVSWYQQTPGQGLQFLFEYFSETQRNKGNFPGRFSGRQFSNSRSEMNVSTLELGDSALYLCASSVGSGTGTKNIQYFGAGTRLSVL.

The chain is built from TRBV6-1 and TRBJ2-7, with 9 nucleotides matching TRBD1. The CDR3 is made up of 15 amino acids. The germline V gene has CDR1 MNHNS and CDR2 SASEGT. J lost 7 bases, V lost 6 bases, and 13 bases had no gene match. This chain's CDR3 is CASRGTGSYLQEQYF. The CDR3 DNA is TGTGCCAGCAGAGGGACAGGGTCCTATCTACAAGAGCAGTACTTC.

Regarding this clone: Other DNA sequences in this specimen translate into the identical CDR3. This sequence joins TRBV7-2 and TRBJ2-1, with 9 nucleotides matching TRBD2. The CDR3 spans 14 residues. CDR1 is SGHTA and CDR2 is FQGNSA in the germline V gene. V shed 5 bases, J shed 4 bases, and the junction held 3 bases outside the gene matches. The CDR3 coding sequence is TGTGCCAGCAGCCCCGGACTAGCGTACAATGAGCAGTTCTTC. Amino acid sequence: CASSPGLAYNEQFF.

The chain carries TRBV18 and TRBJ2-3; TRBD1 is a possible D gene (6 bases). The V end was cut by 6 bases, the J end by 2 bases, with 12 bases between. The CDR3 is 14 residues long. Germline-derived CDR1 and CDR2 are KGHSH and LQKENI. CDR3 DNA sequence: TGTGCCAGCTCTGTCGGACAGAACACAGATACGCAGTATTTT. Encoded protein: CASSVGQNTDTQYF.

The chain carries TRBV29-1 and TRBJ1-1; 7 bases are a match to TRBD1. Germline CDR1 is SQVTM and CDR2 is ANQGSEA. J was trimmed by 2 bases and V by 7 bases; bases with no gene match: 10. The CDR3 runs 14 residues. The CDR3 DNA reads TGCAGCGGTGCCCGGGACAGAGGTAACACTGAAGCTTTCTTT. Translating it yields CSGARDRGNTEAFF.

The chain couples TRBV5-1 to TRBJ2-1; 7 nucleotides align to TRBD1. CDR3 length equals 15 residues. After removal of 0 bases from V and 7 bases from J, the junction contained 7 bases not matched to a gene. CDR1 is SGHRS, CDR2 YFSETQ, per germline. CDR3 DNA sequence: TGCGCCAGCAGCTTGGGACAGGGAACGGGAAATGAGCAGTTCTTC. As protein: CASSLGQGTGNEQFF.

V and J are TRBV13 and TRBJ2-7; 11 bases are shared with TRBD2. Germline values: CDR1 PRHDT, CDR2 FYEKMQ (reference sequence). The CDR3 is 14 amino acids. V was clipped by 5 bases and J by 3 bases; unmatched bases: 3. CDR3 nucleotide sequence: TGTGCCAGCAGCCGAACTAGCGGGAGCTACGAGCAGTACTTC. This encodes CASSRTSGSYEQYF. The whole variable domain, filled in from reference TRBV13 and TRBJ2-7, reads AAGVIQSPRHLIKEKRETATLKCYPIPRHDTVYWYQQGPGQDPQFLISFYEKMQSDKGSIPDRFSAQQFSDYHSELNMSSLELGDSALYFCASSRTSGSYEQYFGPGTRLTVT.

The CDR3 bases are TGTGCCAGCAGTACAAACTCAGGGTCTGGCTACACCTTC. This translates into CASSTNSGSGYTF. The V call is TRBV27, the J call TRBJ1-2, with D possibly being TRBD1 (5 bases). The germline V and J ends were trimmed by 5 bases and 7 bases, with 14 bases remaining between them. This CDR3 spans 13 amino acids. Per germline, CDR1 MNHEY and CDR2 SMNVEV (reference sequence).

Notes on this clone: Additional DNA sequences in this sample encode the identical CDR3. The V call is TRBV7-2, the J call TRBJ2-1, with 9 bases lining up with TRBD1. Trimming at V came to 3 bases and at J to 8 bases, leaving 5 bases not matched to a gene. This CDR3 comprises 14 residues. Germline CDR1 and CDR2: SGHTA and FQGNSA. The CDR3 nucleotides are TGTGCCAGCAGCTTCGACAGGGGGTCGGATGAGCAGTTCTTC. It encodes CASSFDRGSDEQFF.